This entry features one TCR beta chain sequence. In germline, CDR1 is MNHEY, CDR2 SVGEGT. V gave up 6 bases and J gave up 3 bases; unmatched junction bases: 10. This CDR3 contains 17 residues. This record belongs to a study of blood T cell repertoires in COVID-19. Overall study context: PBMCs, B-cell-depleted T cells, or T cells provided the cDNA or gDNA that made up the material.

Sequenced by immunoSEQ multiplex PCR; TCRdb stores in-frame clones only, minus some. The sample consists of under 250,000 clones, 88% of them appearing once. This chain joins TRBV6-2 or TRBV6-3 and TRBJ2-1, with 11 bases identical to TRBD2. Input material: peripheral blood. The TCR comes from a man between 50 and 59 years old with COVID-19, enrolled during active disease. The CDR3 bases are TGTGCCAGCAGCCAATATAGCGGGGGGGTGATCTACAATGAGCAGTTCTTC. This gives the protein CASSQYSGGVIYNEQFF.